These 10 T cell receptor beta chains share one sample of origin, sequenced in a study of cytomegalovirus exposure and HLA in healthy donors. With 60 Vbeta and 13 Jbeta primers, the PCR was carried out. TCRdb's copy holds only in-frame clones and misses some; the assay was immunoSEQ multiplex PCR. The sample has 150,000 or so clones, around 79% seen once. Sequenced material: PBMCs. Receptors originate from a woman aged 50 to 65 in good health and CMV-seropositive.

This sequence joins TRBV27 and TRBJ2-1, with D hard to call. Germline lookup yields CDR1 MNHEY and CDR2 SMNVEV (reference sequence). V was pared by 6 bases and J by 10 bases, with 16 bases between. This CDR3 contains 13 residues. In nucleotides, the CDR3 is TGTGCCAGCAGCCTGGGTGGCTGGAGCGAGCAGTTCTTC. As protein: CASSLGGWSEQFF.

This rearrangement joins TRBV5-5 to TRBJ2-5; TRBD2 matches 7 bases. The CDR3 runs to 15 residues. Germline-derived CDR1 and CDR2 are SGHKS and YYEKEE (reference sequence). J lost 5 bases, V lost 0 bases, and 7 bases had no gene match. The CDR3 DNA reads TGTGCCAGCAGCTTGGGGGGGGGAGATGGGGAGACCCAGTACTTC. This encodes CASSLGGGDGETQYF.

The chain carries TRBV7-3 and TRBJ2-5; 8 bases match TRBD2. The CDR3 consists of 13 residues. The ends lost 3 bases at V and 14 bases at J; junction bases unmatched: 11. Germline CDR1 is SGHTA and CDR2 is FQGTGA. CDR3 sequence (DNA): TGTGCCAGCAGCTTCGATGCCCGGGAGGGATATTACTTC. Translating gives CASSFDAREGYYF.

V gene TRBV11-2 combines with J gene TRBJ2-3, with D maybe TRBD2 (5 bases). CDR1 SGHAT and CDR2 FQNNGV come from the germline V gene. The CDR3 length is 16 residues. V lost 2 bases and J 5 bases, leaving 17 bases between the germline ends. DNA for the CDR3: TGTGCCAGCAGCTTATCTATTCAGGACGCGGGAGATACGCAGTATTTT. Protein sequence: CASSLSIQDAGDTQYF.

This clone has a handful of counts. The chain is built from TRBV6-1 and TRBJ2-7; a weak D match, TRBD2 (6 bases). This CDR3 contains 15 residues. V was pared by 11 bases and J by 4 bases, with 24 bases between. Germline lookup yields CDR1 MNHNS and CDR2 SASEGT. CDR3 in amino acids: CAPPPPGTYFYEQYF. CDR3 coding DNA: TGTGCCCCTCCCCCCCCCGGGACTTATTTTTACGAGCAGTACTTC.

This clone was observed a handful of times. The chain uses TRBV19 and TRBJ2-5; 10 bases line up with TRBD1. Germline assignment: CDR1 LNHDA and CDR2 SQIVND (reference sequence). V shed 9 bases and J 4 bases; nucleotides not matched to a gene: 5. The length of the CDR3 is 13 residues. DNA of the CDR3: TGTGCCAGCCGGGACAGGGGATTAGAGACCCAGTACTTC. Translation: CASRDRGLETQYF.

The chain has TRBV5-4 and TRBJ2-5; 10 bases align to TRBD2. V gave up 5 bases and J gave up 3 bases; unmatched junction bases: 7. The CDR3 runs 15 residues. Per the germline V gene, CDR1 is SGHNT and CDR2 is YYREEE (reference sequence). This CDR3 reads CASRLGLASEETQYF. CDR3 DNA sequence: TGTGCCAGCAGGCTGGGACTAGCGAGCGAAGAGACCCAGTACTTC.

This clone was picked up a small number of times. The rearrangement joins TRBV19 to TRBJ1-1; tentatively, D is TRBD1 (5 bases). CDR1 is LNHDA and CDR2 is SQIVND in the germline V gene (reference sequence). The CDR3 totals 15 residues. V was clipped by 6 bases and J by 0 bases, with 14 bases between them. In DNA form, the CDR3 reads TGTGCCAGTAGAACAGGACCATACATGAACACTGAAGCTTTCTTT. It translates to CASRTGPYMNTEAFF.

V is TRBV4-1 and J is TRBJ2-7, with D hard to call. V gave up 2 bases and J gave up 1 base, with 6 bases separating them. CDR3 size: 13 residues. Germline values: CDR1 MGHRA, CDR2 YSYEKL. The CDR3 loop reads CASSQTPSYEQYF. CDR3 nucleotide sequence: TGCGCCAGCAGCCAAACTCCTTCCTACGAGCAGTACTTC.

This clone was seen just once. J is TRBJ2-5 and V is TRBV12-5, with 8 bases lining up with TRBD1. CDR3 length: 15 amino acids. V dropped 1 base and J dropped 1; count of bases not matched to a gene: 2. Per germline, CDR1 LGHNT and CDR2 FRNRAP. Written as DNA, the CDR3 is TGTGCTAGTGGTTTGGCGGACAGGGTCCAAGAGACCCAGTACTTC. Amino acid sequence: CASGLADRVQETQYF.